Listed here are 10 T cell receptor beta chains from one sample, sequenced in a study of T cells after yellow fever vaccination. TCRdb re-called the 5' RACE reads through MiXCR, storing one row per CDR3 protein. The sample comprises about 320,000 distinct CDR3 sequences, around 4.3% of which are singletons, and roughly a fifth rests with the top ten. Sequenced here: PBMCs, sampled 15 days after the yellow fever booster vaccination. Source of these receptors: a man aged 18 to 30 who received the YFV17D yellow fever vaccine.

Ten or more counts support this clonotype. The chain recombines TRBV20-1 with TRBJ2-3, with 8 bases fitting TRBD1. The CDR3 is 14 residues long. Germline CDR1 DFQATT, CDR2 SNEGSKA (reference sequence). After removal of 0 bases from V and 5 bases from J, the junction contained 4 bases not matched to a gene. CDR3 loop: CSARDRTGRDTQYF. As DNA, the CDR3 is TGCAGTGCTAGAGATCGGACAGGGCGAGATACGCAGTATTTT.

This clonotype was seen many times. The V and J genes are TRBV12-3 or TRBV12-4 and TRBJ2-1; TRBD2 matches at 7 bases. The CDR3 is 14 amino acids. V lost 3 bases, J lost 5 bases, and 4 bases stayed unmatched. CDR3 protein: CASSLSGGDNEQFF. CDR3 coding DNA: TGTGCCAGCAGTTTGTCGGGGGGTGACAATGAGCAGTTCTTC.

This clonotype was counted many times. At one of its ends the junction is not consistent with the germline gene, which may arise from a read error. The V call is TRBV7-2, the J call TRBJ2-1; TRBD2 matches at 8 bases. The CDR3 spans 12 residues. CDR1 is SGHTA and CDR2 is FQGNSA in the germline V gene. CDR3 DNA: TGTGCCAGCAGCCCAGGGACTAGTTCTGCGGTCTTC. It is translated as CASSPGTSSAVF.

V gene TRBV6-2 or TRBV6-3 combines with J gene TRBJ2-2; D unresolved. The CDR3 extends over 15 amino acids. Trimming removed 5 bases at V and 3 bases at J, with 13 bases between. CDR1 is MNHEY and CDR2 is SVGEGT in the germline V gene. In nucleotides, the CDR3 is TGTGCCAGCAGTCCCGGACGGCGCGACACCGGGGAGCTGTTTTTT. Its protein is CASSPGRRDTGELFF.

This rearrangement joins TRBV29-1 to TRBJ2-2; D is possibly TRBD1 (6 bases). Per the germline V gene, CDR1 is SQVTM and CDR2 is ANQGSEA. Trimming removed 0 bases at V and 3 bases at J, with 11 bases between. The CDR3 is 15 residues long. The CDR3, as DNA: TGCAGCGTTGAAGAGGGGGCAGTTGACACCGGGGAGCTGTTTTTT. Its protein is CSVEEGAVDTGELFF.

This clonotype appeared many times. The V call is TRBV6-2 or TRBV6-3, the J call TRBJ2-7, with D possibly TRBD1 on 5 matching bases. The length of the CDR3 is 13 residues. Trimming took off 2 bases at V and 5 bases at J, with 10 bases between the two ends. CDR1 is MNHEY, CDR2 SVGEGT, per germline. CDR3 amino acids: CASSYRQGDEQYV. DNA for the CDR3: TGTGCCAGCAGTTACCGTCAGGGCGACGAGCAGTACGTC.

This clonotype was seen more than once but under ten times. The rearrangement uses TRBV7-3 and TRBJ2-5; perhaps TRBD2 as D (6 bases). The germline gives CDR1 SGHTA, CDR2 FQGTGA. The CDR3 is 16 amino acids. V was clipped by 2 bases and J by 5 bases, with 18 bases between them. CDR3 loop: CASSLGSGGTSETQYF. The DNA of the CDR3 is TGTGCCAGCAGCTTAGGTAGCGGCGGAACTAGTGAGACCCAGTACTTC.

This clonotype showed up many times. The V gene is TRBV4-2, the J gene TRBJ1-4, with D unclear. V was shortened by 1 base and J by 7 bases, with 16 bases between the two germline ends. This CDR3 contains 16 residues. Germline V CDR1 and CDR2: LGHNA, YNFKEQ. The CDR3 spells CASSQGGNWEGEKLFF. In DNA, the CDR3 is TGTGCCAGCAGCCAAGGTGGGAACTGGGAGGGTGAAAAACTGTTTTTT.

This clonotype was found many times. The genes are TRBV5-1 and TRBJ2-3; D is unclear. The CDR3 contains 14 residues. Trimming cost V 0 bases and J 0 bases, with 5 bases left between them. Per germline, CDR1 SGHRS and CDR2 YFSETQ. CDR3 sequence reads: CASSLVLSTDTQYF. As DNA, the CDR3 is TGCGCCAGCAGCTTGGTACTGAGCACAGATACGCAGTATTTT.

This clonotype was counted ten times or more. One end of the junction does not line up with germline, which may come from a read error. The V call is TRBV5-1, the J call TRBJ2-1; 10 positions agree with TRBD1. From germline, CDR1 is SGHRS and CDR2 YFSETQ. The CDR3 consists of 14 residues. DNA for the CDR3: TGTGCCAGCAGTCCGGGACAGGGGTACAATGAGCAGTTCTTC. Translation gives CASSPGQGYNEQFF.